The 5 T cell receptor beta chains given below trace back to one sample, sequenced in a study of T cell responses to AZD1222 COVID-19 vaccine. The data were produced by immunoSEQ multiplex PCR, yet TCRdb's version contains in-frame clones alone and is incomplete. The sample includes fewer than 150,000 clones, 70% to 90% of them seen just once. The specimen was peripheral blood, collected 28 days after the second AZD1222 dose. These receptor sequences come from an adult who received the AZD1222 COVID-19 vaccine.

This clone was detected only once. The rearrangement joins TRBV4-1 to TRBJ1-3; D is uncertain. V gave up 1 base and J gave up 0 bases, with 16 bases separating them. The V gene's germline CDR1 is MGHRA and CDR2 YSYEKL. The CDR3 loop spans 18 amino acids. The CDR3, as DNA: TGCGCCAGCAGCCAAGTGGGCAGATCCCCCAGCTCTGGAAACACCATATATTTT. The encoded protein is CASSQVGRSPSSGNTIYF.

The gene calls are TRBV2 and TRBJ1-3; no reliable D call. This CDR3 comprises 14 residues. CDR1 and CDR2 from the germline V gene are SNHLY and FYNNEI. With 3 bases removed from V and 5 bases from J, the gap between germline ends came to 11 bases. The CDR3 sequence is CASSEDRYRNTIYF. The CDR3 region has the DNA TGTGCCAGCAGTGAGGACCGTTACAGAAACACCATATATTTT.

CDR3 residues: CATSRVPEGGRLHF. Here the CDR3 DNA reads TGTGCCACCAGCAGAGTGCCTGAGGGAGGGAGGCTCCACTTT. The chain links TRBV15 to TRBJ1-6; D uncertain. The germline V and J ends were trimmed by 1 base and 16 bases, with 17 bases remaining between them. The CDR3 runs 14 residues. Germline V gene sequence: CDR1 LNHNV, CDR2 YYDKDF (reference sequence).

The genes are TRBV9 and TRBJ1-6, with 9 bases matching TRBD1. V dropped 4 bases and J dropped 14; count of bases not matched to a gene: 16. This CDR3 has 16 residues. CDR1 and CDR2 (germline): SGDLS, YYNGEE. The CDR3 nucleotides read TGTGCCAGCAGCAAAAACACCGGGACAGGGCTTTCCACCCTCCACTTT. The encoded protein is CASSKNTGTGLSTLHF.

The rearrangement links TRBV6-6 to TRBJ1-5, with a weak D call TRBD1 (5 bases). CDR1 is MNHNY and CDR2 is SVGAGI in the germline V gene (reference sequence). The CDR3 spans 12 residues. Trimming took 8 bases from V and 7 from J, leaving 12 bases between them. DNA of the CDR3: TGTGCCAGCCAAGGGGACGGACAGCCCCAGCATTTT. Translating it yields CASQGDGQPQHF.